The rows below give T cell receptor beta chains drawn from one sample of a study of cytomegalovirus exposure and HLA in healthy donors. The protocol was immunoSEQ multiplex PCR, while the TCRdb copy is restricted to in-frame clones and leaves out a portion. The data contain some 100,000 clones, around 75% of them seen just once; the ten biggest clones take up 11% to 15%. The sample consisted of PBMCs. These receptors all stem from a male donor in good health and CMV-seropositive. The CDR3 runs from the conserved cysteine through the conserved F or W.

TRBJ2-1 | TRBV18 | CASSPPGLAGAYNEQFF
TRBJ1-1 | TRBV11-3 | CASSLESGRMSEAFF
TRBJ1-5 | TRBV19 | CATHWGGSSQPQHF
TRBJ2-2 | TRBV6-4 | CASSAETTTGELFF
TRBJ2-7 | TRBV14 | CASSRTSGAYYEQYF
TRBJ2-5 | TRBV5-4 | CASSSSGGALETQYF
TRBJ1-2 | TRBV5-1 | CASRLDRDGYTF
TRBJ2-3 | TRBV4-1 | CASSRLASGGGTDTQYF
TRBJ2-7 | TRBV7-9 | CASSWADRGRTEQYF
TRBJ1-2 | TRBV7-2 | CASSLFGAGVGGYTF
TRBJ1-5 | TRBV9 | CASSLTGISNQPQHF
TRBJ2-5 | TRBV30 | CAWTPPSQETQYF
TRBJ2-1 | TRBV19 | CASSTPGLYNEQFF
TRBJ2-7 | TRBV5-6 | CASSWDSRYEQYF
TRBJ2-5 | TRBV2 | CASSSGTVQETQYF
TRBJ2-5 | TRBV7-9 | CASSLVYGFQETQYF
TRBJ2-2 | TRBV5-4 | CASSLDSFNPGELFF
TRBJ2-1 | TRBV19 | CASSLDRTGSYNEQFF
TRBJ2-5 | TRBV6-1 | CASSVLSPSSGETQYF
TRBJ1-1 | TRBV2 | CASRGTGGWTEAFF
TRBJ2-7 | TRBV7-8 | CASSPPGWDEQYF
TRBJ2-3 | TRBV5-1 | CASSPRTSGPATDTQYF
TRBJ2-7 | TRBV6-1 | CASSGQGASYEQYF
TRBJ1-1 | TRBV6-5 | CACQGQMNTEAFF
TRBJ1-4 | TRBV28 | CASSLPVGAREGEKLFF
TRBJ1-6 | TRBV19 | CASNGGRDSPLHF
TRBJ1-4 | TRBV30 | CAFRQGTLLTNEKLFF
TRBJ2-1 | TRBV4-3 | CASSRSGGDNNEQFF
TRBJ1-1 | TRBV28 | CASSPRGKLNTEAFF
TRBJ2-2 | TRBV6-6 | CASSYGQPPNTGELFF
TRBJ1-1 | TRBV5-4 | CASSSRQGDTEAFF
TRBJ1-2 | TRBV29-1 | CSVDRAYGYTF
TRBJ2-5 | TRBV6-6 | CATQPGFGETQYF
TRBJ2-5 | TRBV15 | CATSRDRLETQYF
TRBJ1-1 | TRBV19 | CASSMAGMNTEAFF
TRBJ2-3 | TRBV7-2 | CASSLGGGGVTDTQYF
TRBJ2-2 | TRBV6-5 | CASSYSSTGELFF
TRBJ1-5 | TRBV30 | CAWSSSFLTGKHQPQHF
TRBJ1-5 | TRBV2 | CASSEAEQGYQPQHF
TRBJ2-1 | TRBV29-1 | CSVGPTLAGGTNNEQFF
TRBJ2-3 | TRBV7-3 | CASSFPGSDTQYF
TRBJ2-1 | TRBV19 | CATNAGSSYNEQFF
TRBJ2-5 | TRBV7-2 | CASSRGPQETQYF